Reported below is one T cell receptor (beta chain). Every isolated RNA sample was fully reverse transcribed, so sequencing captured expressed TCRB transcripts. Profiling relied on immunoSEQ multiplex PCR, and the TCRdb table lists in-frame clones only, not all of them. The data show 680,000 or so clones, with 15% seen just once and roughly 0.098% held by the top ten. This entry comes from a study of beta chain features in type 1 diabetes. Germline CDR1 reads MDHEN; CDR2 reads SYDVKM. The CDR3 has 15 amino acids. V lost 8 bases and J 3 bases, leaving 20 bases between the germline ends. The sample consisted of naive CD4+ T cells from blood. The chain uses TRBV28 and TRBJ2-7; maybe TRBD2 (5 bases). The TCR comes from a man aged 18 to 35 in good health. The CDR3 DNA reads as TGTGCCAGCGCCGGGGTGGGCGGGCGTTTCTACGAGCAGTACTTC. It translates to CASAGVGGRFYEQYF.